The rows below give T cell receptor beta chains drawn from one sample of a study of identifying expanded T cells in peripheral blood. Some clones are missing from TCRdb's copy, which holds only in-frame ones; the method was immunoSEQ multiplex PCR. Of more than 80,000 clones in the sample, 70% to 90% are singletons; the top ten hold around 4.1%. The sample consisted of blood. The receptors originated from a person aged 18 to 75 in good health. The CDR3 runs from the conserved cysteine through the conserved F or W. A D gene is named only where the DNA matches it firmly. Size is stated for part of the rows, as once, few or many counts, or as a class when the clone is expanded.

v_gene	d_gene	abundance	j_gene	CDR3nt	CDR3aa
TRBV18	NA	NA	TRBJ2-7	TGTGCCAGCTCACCAGGTGGGGGAAAGGTCTACGAGCAGTACTTC	CASSPGGGKVYEQYF
TRBV20-1	NA	NA	TRBJ2-7	TGCAGTGCTGGACCAGAATACGAGCAGTACTTC	CSAGPEYEQYF
TRBV9	NA	NA	TRBJ1-1	TGTGCCAGCAGCTCTACAGGGATACCGAACACTGAAGCTTTCTTT	CASSSTGIPNTEAFF
TRBV7-3	NA	few	TRBJ2-3	TGTGCCAGCAGCCTGGTAAGGGCGGATACGCAGTATTTT	CASSLVRADTQYF
TRBV7-2	TRBD2	NA	TRBJ2-3	TGTGCCAGCAGGCTACAGGGACTAGCTGGAGATACGCAGTATTTT	CASRLQGLAGDTQYF
TRBV30	TRBD1	few	TRBJ1-5	TGTGCCTGGAGTGTAGGGCAGGGGGCCCAAAGGCCCCAGCATTTT	CAWSVGQGAQRPQHF
TRBV6-6	NA	NA	TRBJ1-2	TGTGCCAGCAGTTACTCCGGACTCTATGGCTACACCTTC	CASSYSGLYGYTF
TRBV7-9	NA	NA	TRBJ2-1	TGTGCCAGCAGCTTAGTTTTGGGTAACTACAATGAGCAGTTCTTC	CASSLVLGNYNEQFF
TRBV6-5	TRBD1	NA	TRBJ1-5	TGTGCCAGCAGGATTTCAGGGGGCGGCACTCAGCCCCAGCATTTT	CASRISGGGTQPQHF
TRBV6-4	NA	few	TRBJ2-6	TGTGCCAGCAGTGACAGGGGTGGGGCCAACGTCCTGACTTTC	CASSDRGGANVLTF
TRBV6-5	NA	NA	TRBJ1-2	TGTGCCAGCAGTTACCGCCAGGACTATGGCTACACCTTC	CASSYRQDYGYTF
TRBV15	NA	NA	TRBJ1-5	TGTGCCACCAGCAGACCAGACAGGAATCAGCCCCAGCATTTT	CATSRPDRNQPQHF
TRBV2	NA	many	TRBJ2-7	TGTGCCAGCAGTGGGAGTGGCTACGAGCAGTACTTC	CASSGSGYEQYF
TRBV5-1	NA	NA	TRBJ1-1	TGCGCCAGCAGCTTGATGCCCGGGGGGTACACTGAAGCTTTCTTT	CASSLMPGGYTEAFF
TRBV7-9	TRBD1	NA	TRBJ2-3	TGTGCCAGCAGCTTGGACAGGGGGCACACAGATACGCAGTATTTT	CASSLDRGHTDTQYF
TRBV5-1	TRBD1	NA	TRBJ1-2	TGCGCCAGCAGCTTGGACGGAGGGGGCGCGGGTGGCTACACCTTC	CASSLDGGGAGGYTF
TRBV21-1	NA	NA	TRBJ1-2	TGTGCCAGCAGTCCATGGGGTTACGGCTACACCTTC	CASSPWGYGYTF
TRBV9	NA	NA	TRBJ2-1	TGTGCCAGCAGCGTAGGGAGGGGGGCAAGGCAGTTCTTC	CASSVGRGARQFF
TRBV7-2	NA	once	TRBJ1-5	TGTGCCAGCAGTACTCTTGGGGGGGCCTTCAATCAGCCCCAGCATTTT	CASSTLGGAFNQPQHF
TRBV6-1	TRBD2	once	TRBJ2-3	TGTGCCAGCAGTGAAGCACTAGCGAATAGCACAGATACGCAGTATTTT	CASSEALANSTDTQYF
TRBV6-1	TRBD1	few	TRBJ2-4	TGTGCCAGCAGTGTCGAGACAGGGTCCATGGCCAAAAACATTCAGTACTTC	CASSVETGSMAKNIQYF
TRBV11-2	TRBD2	NA	TRBJ2-2	TGTGCCAGCAGGTCTGTAGCGGGAGGGGAGCTGTTTTTT	CASRSVAGGELFF
TRBV18	NA	NA	TRBJ2-2	TGTGCCAGCTCACCAGCAGGAAACACCGGGGAGCTGTTTTTT	CASSPAGNTGELFF
TRBV6-1	NA	NA	TRBJ1-1	TGTGCCAGCAGTCGGAACACTGAAGCTTTCTTT	CASSRNTEAFF
TRBV9	TRBD2	NA	TRBJ2-7	TGTGCCAGCAGCGTAGCGGCTAGCGGGACTTTTGAGCAGTACTTC	CASSVAASGTFEQYF
TRBV2	NA	NA	TRBJ1-2	TGTGCCAGCAGTGCATGGCAGTTGGGCTACACCTTC	CASSAWQLGYTF